This T cell receptor beta chain was recorded in a study of cytomegalovirus exposure and HLA in healthy donors. Study-level information: The approximately 710 first-cohort repertoires and the 130 or so validation repertoires shared the same platform, a later analysis reported. Study-level points and caveats: Listed as cytomegalovirus-associated were 164 TCR beta chains.

The assay was immunoSEQ multiplex PCR, and TCRdb's table has in-frame clones only and misses some. The sample contains some 250,000 clones, about 92% of which appear only once. In regard to this clone: As yet, its antigen is unknown.

CDR3 size: 16 residues. Trimming took off 1 base at V and 4 bases at J, with 17 bases between the two ends. In germline, CDR1 is SGHAT, CDR2 FQNNGV. This clonotype was obtained from a woman aged 25 to 39 in good health and CMV-seronegative. Source material: PBMCs. The chain uses TRBV11-2 and TRBJ2-7; TRBD1 might be the D (8 bases). The DNA for the CDR3 is TGTGCCAGCAGCTTAGTAACACAGGGGGGGGGATACGAGCAGTACTTC. Translation gives CASSLVTQGGGYEQYF. The full variable domain, its missing parts supplied by reference TRBV11-2 and TRBJ2-7, is EAGVAQSPRYKIIEKRQSVAFWCNPISGHATLYWYQQILGQGPKLLIQFQNNGVVDDSQLPKDRFSAERLKGVDSTLKIQPAKLEDSAVYLCASSLVTQGGGYEQYFGPGTRLTVT.